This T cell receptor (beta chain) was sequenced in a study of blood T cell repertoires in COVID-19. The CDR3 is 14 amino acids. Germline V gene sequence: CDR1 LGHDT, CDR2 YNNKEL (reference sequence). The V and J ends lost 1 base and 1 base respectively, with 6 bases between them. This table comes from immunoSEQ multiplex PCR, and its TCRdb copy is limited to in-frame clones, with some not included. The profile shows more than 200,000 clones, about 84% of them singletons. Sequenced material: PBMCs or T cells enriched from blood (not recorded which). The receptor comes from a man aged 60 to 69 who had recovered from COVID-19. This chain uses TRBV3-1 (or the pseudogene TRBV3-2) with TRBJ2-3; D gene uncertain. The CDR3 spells CASSQGVGTDTQYF. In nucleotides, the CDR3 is TGTGCCAGCAGCCAAGGTGTAGGCACAGATACGCAGTATTTT.